Described below is a single TCR beta chain sequence and its context. Its antigen is still unknown. This record comes from a study of shared clonotypes between healthy human individuals. In replicate PCRs of sorted subsets, roughly 210 ng DNA, about 30,000 T cell genomes, was used. Method: immunoSEQ multiplex PCR; TCRdb's copy keeps in-frame clones and lacks some. The sample records nearly 1 million clones, around 80% being singletons. Study results and limitations: Enrolling few donors narrowed the genetic and exposure-history diversity that was represented. Naive subsets generally had larger estimated richness than memory subsets.

The germline V gene has CDR1 SGHTA and CDR2 FQGTGA. The ends lost 1 base at V and 5 bases at J; junction bases unmatched: 8. The CDR3 is made up of 16 amino acids. V gene TRBV7-3 combines with J gene TRBJ2-3; 8 positions match TRBD1. The receptor was derived from a man aged 18-30 years in good health. Material for sequencing was memory CD4+ T cells sorted from blood. Sample subset: CD45RA-negative fraction. DNA of the CDR3: TGTGCCAGCAGCTTAATTGGGCAGGGGGCGGGAGATACGCAGTATTTT. Encoded protein: CASSLIGQGAGDTQYF.